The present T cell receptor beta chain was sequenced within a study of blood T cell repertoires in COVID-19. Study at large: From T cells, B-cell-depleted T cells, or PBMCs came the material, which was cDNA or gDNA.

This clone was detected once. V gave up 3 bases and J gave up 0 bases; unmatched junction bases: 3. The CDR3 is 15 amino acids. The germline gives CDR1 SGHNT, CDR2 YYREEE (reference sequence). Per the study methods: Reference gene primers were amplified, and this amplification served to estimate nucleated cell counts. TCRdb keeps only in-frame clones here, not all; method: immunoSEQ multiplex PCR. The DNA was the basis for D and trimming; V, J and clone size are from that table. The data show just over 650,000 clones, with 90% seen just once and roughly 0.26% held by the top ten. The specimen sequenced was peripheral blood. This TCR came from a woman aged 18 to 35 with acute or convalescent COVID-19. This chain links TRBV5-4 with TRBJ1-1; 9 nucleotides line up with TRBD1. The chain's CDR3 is CASSWGQGLNTEAFF. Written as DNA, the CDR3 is TGTGCCAGCAGCTGGGGACAGGGATTGAACACTGAAGCTTTCTTT.